This T cell receptor beta chain was sequenced in a study of identifying expanded T cells in peripheral blood. Points from the study as a whole: Clone count variance between approximately two-week samples rose with total template count. Differentially abundant clones: roughly 1.2 between replicates, about 15 at about 13 days, under 25 at four.

No infections or other immune events were documented during collection. Comments on this clone: Its cognate antigen is unknown.

CDR1 SGHTA and CDR2 FQGNSA come from the germline V gene. V lost 1 base and J 2 bases, leaving 6 bases between the germline ends. The CDR3 is 14 residues long. Using immunoSEQ multiplex PCR, the repertoire was profiled, and TCRdb retains in-frame clones only, with some absent. Among nearly 60,000 clones, about nine tenths were seen once, and the ten largest hold 3.6%. The clonotype was recovered from a person aged 18 to 70 in good health. Input material: blood. This chain joins TRBV7-2 and TRBJ1-3, with D unresolved. Here the CDR3 reads CASSLDGPGNTIYF. CDR3 in DNA: TGTGCCAGCAGCTTAGATGGACCTGGAAACACCATATATTTT.